Below, 3 T cell receptor beta chains from the same sample are listed, as sequenced in a study of blood T cell repertoires in COVID-19. Assay used: immunoSEQ multiplex PCR; TCRdb lists only in-frame clones, some missing. The repertoire holds some 270,000 clones, with 85% to 90% as singletons. Sample: PBMCs or T cells enriched from blood (not recorded which). Receptors originate from a woman between 55 and 75 years old who had recovered from COVID-19.

This CDR3 is CASSPGTKGEQYF. The CDR3 nucleotides are TGTGCCAGCTCACCAGGAACCAAGGGGGAGCAGTACTTC. This chain joins TRBV18 and TRBJ2-7, with D possibly matching TRBD1 (5 bases). V was pared by 2 bases and J by 7 bases, with 12 bases between. Germline V gene data show CDR1 as KGHSH and CDR2 as LQKENI. The CDR3 loop spans 13 amino acids.

The chain links TRBV19 to TRBJ1-5; a weak D match, TRBD1 (5 bases). Germline V gene sequence: CDR1 LNHDA, CDR2 SQIVND (reference sequence). This CDR3 is built from 15 residues. Trimming took off 3 bases at V and 9 bases at J, with 18 bases between the two ends. The DNA for the CDR3 is TGTGCCAGTAGTATGGGTAGGGGAGGTGGAGGGCCCCAGCATTTT. The encoded protein is CASSMGRGGGGPQHF.

CDR3 nucleotides: TGTGCCAGCAGCTCAGTAGCCTTAGCGGGAGGGAACCCTCTTTTAAACATTCAGTACTTC. Amino acids: CASSSVALAGGNPLLNIQYF. V and J are TRBV7-8 and TRBJ2-4, with 11 positions matching TRBD2. The V and J ends lost 4 bases and 6 bases, in that order; junction bases with no gene match: 20. CDR3 size: 20 residues. Looked up from germline, CDR1 is SGHVS and CDR2 is FQNEAQ.